This T cell receptor beta chain was observed in a study of cytomegalovirus exposure and HLA in healthy donors. General study points: Most TCRs appeared rarely, but some public TCRs recurred in many donors.

Researchers ran the PCR with 60 Vbeta and 13 Jbeta primers. TCRdb keeps only in-frame clones here, not all; method: immunoSEQ multiplex PCR. The table has 70,000 or so clones, around 74% seen once. Worth noting for this clone: Its cognate antigen is unknown.

This CDR3 has 16 residues. Losses at the gene ends were 4 bases for V and 4 bases for J; bases not matched to a gene: 7. Germline V CDR1 and CDR2: KGHSH, LQKENI. The chain is built from TRBV18 and TRBJ1-1; 12 nucleotides agree with TRBD1. Sample: PBMCs. This receptor was identified in a woman aged 60 to 75 in good health and CMV-seropositive. The CDR3 region is CASSRPGQGAGTEAFF. DNA of the CDR3: TGTGCCAGCTCACGACCGGGACAGGGGGCCGGCACTGAAGCTTTCTTT. The full variable domain, with the rest looked up from reference TRBV18 and TRBJ1-1, is NAGVMQNPRHLVRRRGQEARLRCSPMKGHSHVYWYRQLPEEGLKFMVYLQKENIIDESGMPKERFSAEFPKEGPSILRIQQVVRGDSAAYFCASSRPGQGAGTEAFFGQGTRLTVV.